The rows below give T cell receptor beta chains drawn from one sample of a study of CD8 T cells in Susac syndrome. TCRdb independently ran MiXCR on the immunoSEQ multiplex PCR reads; one entry per CDR3 protein. The table has some 300,000 distinct CDR3 sequences, roughly 84% seen once. Source material: CD8+ T cells from PBMCs. These receptors came from a human donor with multiple sclerosis. Both conserved end residues are part of each CDR3. The order of the fields is D gene, V gene, clone size, J gene, CDR3 protein, CDR3 DNA. The D gene is left open where the match is weak. Expanded clones get a size class; other rows say once, few or many, or leave the size out.

>-|TRBV28|-|TRBJ2-2
CATTGLGGDTGELFF
TGTGCCACAACCGGACTAGGGGGGGACACCGGGGAGCTGTTTTTT
>-|TRBV11-2|-|TRBJ2-7
CASSFTGVSYEQYF
TGTGCCAGCAGCTTTACGGGGGTCTCCTACGAGCAGTACTTC
>-|TRBV27|-|TRBJ1-1
CASGQGGRGLTEAFF
TGTGCCAGCGGACAAGGGGGGCGAGGACTCACTGAAGCTTTCTTT
>-|TRBV3-1|once|TRBJ2-4
CASSQVAGGGSKNIQYF
TGTGCCAGCAGCCAAGTTGCCGGGGGCGGGAGCAAAAACATTCAGTACTTC
>TRBD1|TRBV6-5|-|TRBJ1-5
CASSSFPDREDYQPQHF
TGTGCCAGCAGTTCCTTTCCGGACAGGGAGGATTATCAGCCCCAGCATTTT
>TRBD1|TRBV7-9|few|TRBJ2-7
CASSPGQGPYEQYF
TGTGCCAGCAGCCCCGGACAGGGGCCCTACGAGCAGTACTTC
>TRBD2|TRBV5-6|few|TRBJ2-7
CASSFPGGEQYF
TGTGCCAGCAGCTTTCCGGGGGGCGAGCAGTACTTC
>-|TRBV28|-|TRBJ2-2
CASNPEIFPEDGELFF
TGTGCCAGCAACCCGGAGATATTTCCCGAAGATGGGGAGCTGTTTTTT
>-|TRBV27|-|TRBJ1-1
CASRAGQTLNTEAFF
TGTGCCAGCAGGGCAGGGCAGACCTTGAACACTGAAGCTTTCTTT
>TRBD2|TRBV13|-|TRBJ2-1
CASSPPDPGGDNEQFF
TGTGCCAGCAGCCCACCCGACCCGGGAGGGGACAATGAGCAGTTCTTC
>-|TRBV7-9|-|TRBJ1-1
CASAWPDRRGTEAFF
TGTGCCAGCGCGTGGCCAGACAGGAGAGGGACTGAAGCTTTCTTT
>-|TRBV28|once|TRBJ1-5
CASSERGRSNQPQHF
TGTGCCAGCAGTGAACGGGGACGGAGCAATCAGCCCCAGCATTTT
>-|TRBV29-1|-|TRBJ2-1
CSVAGLPNEQFF
TGCAGCGTTGCCGGACTACCCAATGAGCAGTTCTTC
>TRBD1|TRBV28|-|TRBJ2-5
CASSSRWTGQETQYF
TGTGCCAGCAGCTCTCGTTGGACAGGCCAAGAGACCCAGTACTTC
>TRBD2|TRBV5-1|-|TRBJ2-1
CASSWRTSGGSSYNEQFF
TGCGCCAGCAGCTGGAGGACTAGCGGGGGCAGCTCCTACAATGAGCAGTTCTTC
>-|TRBV4-1|-|TRBJ1-1
CASSQGSGWGTEAFF
TGCGCCAGCAGCCAAGGGTCAGGGTGGGGCACTGAAGCTTTCTTT
>-|TRBV9|-|TRBJ1-4
CASSVFGSPNEKLFF
TGTGCCAGCAGCGTTTTCGGGAGCCCCAATGAAAAACTGTTTTTT
>-|TRBV7-9|-|TRBJ1-5
CASSEGPGYQPQHF
TGTGCCAGCAGCGAAGGTCCAGGGTATCAGCCCCAGCATTTT
>-|TRBV3-1|-|TRBJ2-1
CASSQVSRGARDEQFF
TGTGCCAGCAGCCAAGTATCCCGGGGGGCCAGGGATGAGCAGTTCTTC
>-|TRBV4-2|-|TRBJ1-1
CASSQGNAEAFF
TGTGCCAGCAGCCAGGGGAATGCTGAAGCTTTCTTT
>-|TRBV5-6|few|TRBJ1-5
CASRGRGLSNQPQHF
TGTGCCAGCAGGGGTCGTGGGTTGAGCAATCAGCCCCAGCATTTT
>-|TRBV10-3|-|TRBJ2-1
CAISGSQGRDEQFF
TGTGCCATCAGTGGGTCGCAGGGGCGCGATGAGCAGTTCTTC
>TRBD2|TRBV10-3|once|TRBJ2-1
CAISGTLSGTSGNDEQFF
TGTGCCATCAGTGGCACCTTATCCGGGACTAGCGGGAACGATGAGCAGTTCTTC
>TRBD1|TRBV20-1|-|TRBJ2-5
CSAREGKRGRIETQCF
TGCAGTGCTAGAGAGGGAAAAAGGGGGCGGATTGAGACCCAGTGCTTC
>TRBD1|TRBV2|-|TRBJ2-7
CASSHPGTGDEQYF
TGTGCCAGCAGCCATCCCGGGACAGGGGACGAGCAGTACTTC
>-|TRBV18|-|TRBJ2-2
CASSPPERIDTGELFF
TGTGCCAGCTCACCACCGGAGAGGATCGACACCGGGGAGCTGTTTTTT